Listed below are T cell receptor beta chains from one sample, sequenced in a study of response to subunit inactivated influenza vaccine. TCRdb analysed the RT-PCR reads with MiXCR anew, one entry per CDR3 protein. The sample includes 450,000 to 550,000 distinct CDR3 sequences, less than 30% of them seen just once. The specimen was CD4+ T cells sorted from PBMCs, collected around 5 days after vaccination. The source of these receptors is a man aged 50-60 years who received an inactivated influenza vaccine. CDR3s include the opening cysteine and the closing phenylalanine or tryptophan. The D gene is left open where the match is weak. Clone size is not always given. Where it is, it says once, few, many or a class for expanded clones.

abundance: many; j_gene: TRBJ2-1; v_gene: TRBV29-1; d_gene: TRBD2; CDR3aa: CSVEDRGGESYNEQFF; CDR3nt: TGCAGCGTTGAAGATCGGGGGGGGGAATCCTACAATGAGCAGTTCTTC
abundance: few; j_gene: TRBJ1-6; v_gene: TRBV12-3/TRBV12-4; d_gene: -; CDR3aa: CASRPDSSLSPLHF; CDR3nt: TGTGCCAGCAGACCTGACAGCAGCCTCTCACCCCTCCACTTT
abundance: -; j_gene: TRBJ2-7; v_gene: TRBV7-9; d_gene: TRBD1; CDR3aa: CASRRGQGEQYF; CDR3nt: TGTGCCAGCAGACGCGGACAGGGCGAGCAGTACTTC
abundance: few; j_gene: TRBJ2-5; v_gene: TRBV3-1; d_gene: -; CDR3aa: CASSQGLPSETQYF; CDR3nt: TGTGCCAGCAGCCAGGGACTGCCTTCAGAGACCCAGTACTTC
abundance: many; j_gene: TRBJ2-7; v_gene: TRBV7-9; d_gene: TRBD1; CDR3aa: CASSYRDRVTYEQYF; CDR3nt: TGTGCCAGCAGCTACCGGGACAGGGTCACCTACGAGCAGTACTTC
abundance: -; j_gene: TRBJ2-1; v_gene: TRBV6-4; d_gene: TRBD2; CDR3aa: CASSDVRGGENEQFF; CDR3nt: TGTGCCAGCAGTGACGTGCGGGGGGGCGAAAATGAGCAGTTCTTC
abundance: few; j_gene: TRBJ2-5; v_gene: TRBV7-6; d_gene: -; CDR3aa: CASSLLQRGETQYF; CDR3nt: TGTGCCAGCAGCTTACTACAAAGGGGGGAGACCCAGTACTTC
abundance: -; j_gene: TRBJ2-5; v_gene: TRBV5-1; d_gene: TRBD1; CDR3aa: CASGPGTEETQYF; CDR3nt: TGCGCCAGCGGACCCGGGACAGAAGAGACCCAGTACTTC
abundance: -; j_gene: TRBJ2-2; v_gene: TRBV15; d_gene: TRBD1; CDR3aa: CATSRSTGVTGELFF; CDR3nt: TGTGCCACCAGCAGGTCGACAGGGGTCACCGGGGAGCTGTTTTTT
abundance: few; j_gene: TRBJ2-1; v_gene: TRBV12-3/TRBV12-4; d_gene: -; CDR3aa: CASSARWLSSYNEQFF; CDR3nt: TGTGCCAGCAGTGCCCGATGGTTGAGCTCCTACAATGAGCAGTTCTTC
abundance: -; j_gene: TRBJ2-7; v_gene: TRBV2; d_gene: -; CDR3aa: CASSGRIVPYF; CDR3nt: TGTGCCAGCAGTGGGCGGATCGTACCGTACTTC
abundance: few; j_gene: TRBJ2-7; v_gene: TRBV5-1; d_gene: TRBD1; CDR3aa: CASSLGQGAHEQYF; CDR3nt: TGCGCCAGCAGCTTGGGACAGGGCGCCCACGAGCAGTACTTC
abundance: many; j_gene: TRBJ2-6; v_gene: TRBV5-1; d_gene: -; CDR3aa: CASSFQAGATTGANVLTF; CDR3nt: TGCGCCAGCAGCTTCCAAGCGGGCGCGACGACTGGGGCCAACGTCCTGACTTTC
abundance: once; j_gene: TRBJ2-1; v_gene: TRBV14; d_gene: -; CDR3aa: CASSPPGVGEQFF; CDR3nt: TGTGCCAGCAGCCCCCCGGGGGTGGGTGAGCAGTTCTTC
abundance: -; j_gene: TRBJ2-4; v_gene: TRBV18; d_gene: -; CDR3aa: CASSPDRTIAKNIQYF; CDR3nt: TGTGCCAGCTCACCAGACAGGACGATAGCCAAAAACATTCAGTACTTC
abundance: -; j_gene: TRBJ2-1; v_gene: TRBV4-2; d_gene: TRBD2; CDR3aa: CASSQELEASGYEQFF; CDR3nt: TGTGCCAGCAGCCAAGAATTGGAGGCTAGCGGTTATGAGCAGTTCTTC
abundance: -; j_gene: TRBJ2-5; v_gene: TRBV14; d_gene: TRBD2; CDR3aa: CASSQVRDYHTQETQYF; CDR3nt: TGTGCCAGCAGCCAAGTCCGGGACTACCACACACAAGAGACCCAGTACTTC
abundance: few; j_gene: TRBJ2-3; v_gene: TRBV6-1; d_gene: TRBD2; CDR3aa: CASSEAGGTDTQYF; CDR3nt: TGTGCCAGCAGCGAAGCGGGAGGCACAGATACGCAGTATTTT
abundance: -; j_gene: TRBJ2-5; v_gene: TRBV20-1; d_gene: -; CDR3aa: CSAYRFQETQYF; CDR3nt: TGCAGTGCTTACAGGTTTCAAGAGACCCAGTACTTC
abundance: few; j_gene: TRBJ2-1; v_gene: TRBV5-1; d_gene: TRBD2; CDR3aa: CASSLGLGTSGGPFNEQFF; CDR3nt: TGCGCCAGCAGCTTGGGGTTAGGGACTAGCGGGGGACCCTTCAATGAGCAGTTCTTC
abundance: -; j_gene: TRBJ2-7; v_gene: TRBV11-2; d_gene: TRBD1; CDR3aa: CASSLGKGTGGYEQYF; CDR3nt: TGTGCCAGCAGCTTAGGAAAGGGGACAGGGGGCTACGAGCAGTACTTC
abundance: -; j_gene: TRBJ2-3; v_gene: TRBV10-3; d_gene: -; CDR3aa: CAISEGIDTQYF; CDR3nt: TGTGCCATCAGTGAGGGTATAGATACGCAGTATTTT
abundance: -; j_gene: TRBJ2-7; v_gene: TRBV4-2; d_gene: TRBD1; CDR3aa: CASSQDRDSSGQYF; CDR3nt: TGTGCCAGCAGCCAAGATAGGGACAGCTCGGGCCAGTACTTC
abundance: -; j_gene: TRBJ2-7; v_gene: TRBV6-2/TRBV6-3; d_gene: -; CDR3aa: CASSSPPEQRRSLYEQYF; CDR3nt: TGTGCCAGCAGTTCCCCCCCAGAGCAGAGGCGATCCCTCTACGAGCAGTACTTC
abundance: few; j_gene: TRBJ2-1; v_gene: TRBV10-3; d_gene: TRBD2; CDR3aa: CAISGPGGLEQFF; CDR3nt: TGTGCCATCAGTGGTCCGGGAGGCCTTGAGCAGTTCTTC
abundance: -; j_gene: TRBJ2-7; v_gene: TRBV2; d_gene: -; CDR3aa: CASNGVSEQYF; CDR3nt: TGTGCCAGCAATGGGGTCTCTGAGCAGTACTTC
abundance: few; j_gene: TRBJ2-3; v_gene: TRBV18; d_gene: -; CDR3aa: CASSPPGGLGDTQYF; CDR3nt: TGTGCCAGCTCACCACCGGGTGGGCTCGGAGATACGCAGTATTTT
abundance: -; j_gene: TRBJ2-7; v_gene: TRBV28; d_gene: -; CDR3aa: CASSEIPRSSYEQYF; CDR3nt: TGTGCCAGCAGTGAAATTCCCAGGAGCTCCTACGAGCAGTACTTC
abundance: -; j_gene: TRBJ2-7; v_gene: TRBV6-1; d_gene: TRBD2; CDR3aa: CAVSRREGRYEQYF; CDR3nt: TGTGCCGTTTCCAGGCGGGAGGGCCGCTACGAGCAGTACTTC
abundance: -; j_gene: TRBJ2-7; v_gene: TRBV18; d_gene: TRBD1; CDR3aa: CASSPTGTPSYEQYF; CDR3nt: TGTGCCAGCTCACCGACAGGGACCCCTTCCTACGAGCAGTACTTC
abundance: -; j_gene: TRBJ1-2; v_gene: TRBV20-1; d_gene: TRBD1; CDR3aa: CSALDRGIYGYTF; CDR3nt: TGCAGTGCTCTGGACAGGGGGATCTATGGCTACACCTTC
abundance: -; j_gene: TRBJ2-3; v_gene: TRBV9; d_gene: TRBD2; CDR3aa: CASSVSITQRRDYVMDTQYF; CDR3nt: TGTGCCAGCAGCGTATCCATCACCCAACGGCGGGACTACGTCATGGATACGCAGTATTTT
abundance: -; j_gene: TRBJ2-3; v_gene: TRBV6-4; d_gene: TRBD1; CDR3aa: CASRATGGDTQYF; CDR3nt: TGTGCCAGCAGGGCGACAGGGGGGGATACGCAGTATTTT
abundance: -; j_gene: TRBJ2-1; v_gene: TRBV14; d_gene: -; CDR3aa: CASSPWRSSYNEQFF; CDR3nt: TGTGCCAGCAGCCCTTGGAGGTCCTCCTACAATGAGCAGTTCTTC
abundance: few; j_gene: TRBJ2-1; v_gene: TRBV29-1; d_gene: -; CDR3aa: CSAVGFRRDEQFF; CDR3nt: TGCAGCGCGGTGGGGTTTCGGAGGGATGAGCAGTTCTTC
abundance: -; j_gene: TRBJ2-7; v_gene: TRBV5-1; d_gene: -; CDR3aa: CASSLSYSYEQYF; CDR3nt: TGCGCCAGCAGCTTGTCATATTCCTACGAGCAGTACTTC
abundance: -; j_gene: TRBJ2-5; v_gene: TRBV20-1; d_gene: -; CDR3aa: CSASRGAQGETQYF; CDR3nt: TGCAGTGCTAGTCGCGGGGCCCAAGGGGAGACCCAGTACTTC
abundance: -; j_gene: TRBJ1-2; v_gene: TRBV4-2; d_gene: -; CDR3aa: CASSQFDGDNYGYTF; CDR3nt: TGTGCCAGCAGCCAGTTTGACGGAGATAACTATGGCTACACCTTC
abundance: once; j_gene: TRBJ2-1; v_gene: TRBV7-2; d_gene: TRBD2; CDR3aa: CASSLGSGGTYNEQFF; CDR3nt: TGTGCCAGCAGCTTAGGCAGCGGGGGGACCTACAATGAGCAGTTCTTC
abundance: -; j_gene: TRBJ2-1; v_gene: TRBV15; d_gene: TRBD1; CDR3aa: CATSSGQDYNEQFF; CDR3nt: TGTGCCACCAGCAGCGGACAGGATTACAATGAGCAGTTCTTC
abundance: -; j_gene: TRBJ2-1; v_gene: TRBV20-1; d_gene: TRBD2; CDR3aa: CSARPSGRRNEQFF; CDR3nt: TGCAGTGCTAGACCTAGCGGGAGACGCAATGAGCAGTTCTTC